This T cell receptor beta chain was identified during a study of blood T cell repertoires in COVID-19. Some clones are missing from TCRdb's copy, which holds only in-frame ones; the method was immunoSEQ multiplex PCR. The sample contains roughly 190,000 clones, approximately 79% of which appear only once. CDR1 is LNHDA, CDR2 SQIVND, per germline (reference sequence). The length of the CDR3 is 14 residues. Trimming pared 3 bases from V and 4 bases from J, leaving 12 bases between. J is TRBJ1-2 and V is TRBV19; D perhaps matches TRBD1 (6 bases). The TCR originated in a woman aged 55-75 years with acute COVID-19. Sequencing was performed on PBMCs or T cells enriched from blood (not recorded which). The CDR3 coding sequence is TGTGCCAGTAGTATTCAGGCAGGGGCCTATGGCTACACCTTC. It is translated as CASSIQAGAYGYTF.